These 7 T cell receptor beta chains share one sample of origin, sequenced in a study of Ad26.COV2.S vaccination and SARS-CoV-2 variants. The data were produced by immunoSEQ multiplex PCR, yet TCRdb's version contains in-frame clones alone and is incomplete. The table has some 420,000 clones, approximately 87% seen once; the top ten hold 3.6%. The treatment was: about 20 received Ad26.COV2.S at low or high dose, single or two shots; a few received placebo; per-sample allocation not given. Sampling took place 63 days after the first vaccine or placebo injection. Sequenced here: peripheral blood, sampled in a trial of Ad26.COV2.S vaccine versus placebo. The receptors come from a person aged 18-60 years who received the Ad26.COV2.S COVID-19 vaccine or a placebo.

The chain employs TRBV27 and TRBJ2-7, with D perhaps assigned TRBD1 or TRBD2 (5 bases each). Per the germline V gene, CDR1 is MNHEY and CDR2 is SMNVEV (reference sequence). The CDR3 is 15 amino acids. Trimming took off 5 bases at V and 2 bases at J, with 16 bases between the two ends. The chain's CDR3 is CASSPWDGLAYEQYF. In nucleotides, the CDR3 is TGTGCCAGCAGTCCCTGGGACGGCCTAGCCTACGAGCAGTACTTC.

The chain recombines TRBV19 with TRBJ1-5; tentative D call: TRBD1 (5 bases). V dropped 10 bases and J dropped 1 base, with 17 bases sitting between them. Germline lookup yields CDR1 LNHDA and CDR2 SQIVND (reference sequence). This CDR3 contains 15 residues. CDR3 coding DNA: TGTGCCACCAGGATCACCGACAGCAGCAATCAGCCCCAGCATTTT. Its translation: CATRITDSSNQPQHF.

This chain connects TRBV27 to TRBJ2-3; TRBD1 might be the D (7 bases). Germline V gene sequence: CDR1 MNHEY, CDR2 SMNVEV (reference sequence). The CDR3 sequence is 17 residues long. V lost 6 bases and J lost 5, with 24 bases in between. CDR3 DNA: TGTGCCAGCAGCCCAGTGGAGGGGGCGCTCCGCGGAGATACGCAGTATTTT. As protein: CASSPVEGALRGDTQYF.

The V gene is TRBV24-1, the J gene TRBJ2-7, with D maybe TRBD2 (6 bases). This CDR3 region has 15 residues. CDR1 KGHDR and CDR2 SFDVKD come from the germline V gene. V lost 2 bases, J lost 2 bases, and 12 bases lay in between. The CDR3 is CATSDSGTPTYEQYF. Written as DNA, the CDR3 is TGTGCCACCAGTGATTCAGGGACTCCTACCTACGAGCAGTACTTC.

This chain joins TRBV5-4 and TRBJ1-1; 10 nucleotides line up with TRBD1. Germline trimming cut 3 bases from V and 2 bases from J; bases unmatched to any gene: 1. The CDR3 extends over 14 amino acids. Germline V lookup: CDR1 SGHNT, CDR2 YYREEE (reference sequence). The CDR3 coding sequence is TGTGCCAGCAGCTGGGACAGGGGCAACACTGAAGCTTTCTTT. Translating gives CASSWDRGNTEAFF. The full variable domain, rest sourced from reference TRBV5-4 and TRBJ1-1, is ETGVTQSPTHLIKTRGQQVTLRCSSQSGHNTVSWYQQALGQGPQFIFQYYREEENGRGNFPPRFSGLQFPNYSSELNVNALELDDSALYLCASSWDRGNTEAFFGQGTRLTVV.

V and J are TRBV3-1 (or the pseudogene TRBV3-2) and TRBJ2-5; 10 nucleotides line up with TRBD1. This CDR3 comprises 17 residues. The ends lost 5 bases at V and 3 bases at J; junction bases unmatched: 12. CDR1 is LGHDT and CDR2 is YNNKEL in the germline V gene (reference sequence). The CDR3 nucleotides read TGTGCCAGCAGCTCGCCTCGACAGGGGGCAATCAAAGAGACCCAGTACTTC. As protein: CASSSPRQGAIKETQYF.

The rearrangement links TRBV6-5 to TRBJ2-2; 7 positions match TRBD1. CDR1 and CDR2 (germline): MNHEY, SVGAGI. The CDR3 contains 16 residues. V dropped 4 bases and J dropped 3; count of bases not matched to a gene: 8. Here the CDR3 DNA reads TGTGCCAGCAGTTCCCGGGACAGAAGGTACACCGGGGAGCTGTTTTTT. It encodes CASSSRDRRYTGELFF.